This T cell receptor (beta chain) was recovered during a study of blood T cell repertoires in COVID-19 (TCRdb year 2020). About the full investigation: Samples from collaborators originated in the United States, Italy and Spain and spanned both the acute and convalescent phases of COVID-19. The repertoires were made available in a free public database intended to serve as a resource for research on the immune response to SARS-CoV-2. Sample metadata almost always included a de-identified subject ID, COVID-19 status, age in years and sex. Samples were obtained from the ongoing ImmuneRACE study (first 160 participants) and from about 1,300 subjects provided by 6 global collaborators. The dataset comprised deeply sampled blood TCRbeta repertoires from subjects exposed to, actively infected with, or recovered from COVID-19. The prospective study material was composed of cDNA or gDNA derived from T cells, B-cell-depleted T cells, or PBMCs. Where HLA class I and class II types were available, the types were taken from metadata supplied by the sample provider, not from assay-based typing.

TCRbeta CDR3 regions were amplified from genomic DNA by means of the immunoSEQ Assay, a bias-controlled multiplex PCR. In the paper's pipeline: The number of nucleated cells in each sample was estimated from the amplification of reference gene primers within the assay. Sequence reads were collapsed and filtered to measure the absolute abundance of every unique TCRbeta CDR3 rearrangement. For each sample, productive Simpson clonality was calculated by taking the square root of Simpson's diversity index across productive rearrangements. In its TCRdb copy, this immuneACCESS table keeps in-frame sequences only and misses some clones. Where compared with another copy, unresolved V genes explain less than half of these, and the others have no known cause. V and J calls and clone size are as listed in that table; D and trimming were resolved from the DNA. This sample lists about 200,000 clones; roughly 82% were detected once. The ten largest clones capture 5.2% of the sample.

Points the paper makes about the study in general: The quantity of clinical and demographic metadata differed by source and by participant and was supplied without curation.

For CDR1 and CDR2, the germline V gene lists LGHNA and YSLEER. V has 4 bases trimmed and J has 5 bases trimmed; junction bases matching no gene number 2. From the cysteine up to the phenylalanine, the CDR3 has a length of 14 residues. CDR3 DNA is the only sequence kept; it has 42 bases, read in frame from the first base. Participants in the prospective study were enrolled through a virtual design, were aged roughly 18 to 100 years, and lived in fewer than 30 United States geographic areas. In the prospective study, cohorts were assigned on the basis of participant-reported clinical history obtained from a screening survey and a study questionnaire. Mobile phlebotomists in the prospective study collected whole blood, serum and a nasopharyngeal or oropharyngeal swab from every participant. Prospective study participants could optionally give additional blood draws and questionnaires over a roughly two-month period. Prospective study blood samples were shipped either frozen or at room temperature before DNA extraction.

Comments on this clone: What this receptor recognizes is not known. Base quality data are lacking; no much larger clone is found one base away.

This TCR derives from a woman aged 55-70 years with acute COVID-19. Sequencing input: PBMCs or T cells enriched from blood (not recorded which). The receptor chain draws on TRBV4-3 and TRBJ1-4; the junction holds 9 bases that match TRBD1. The CDR3 region has the sequence CASSRGTGNEKLFF. The sequenced DNA: TGCGCCAGCAGCCGCGGGACAGGGAATGAAAAACTGTTTTTT.